These 16 T cell receptor beta chains originate from one sample sequenced in a study of T cells in localized non-small cell lung cancer. Libraries were prepared by immunoSEQ multiplex PCR; TCRdb keeps only in-frame clonotypes and omits some of them. The table has 45,000 to 55,000 clones, 70% to 90% seen once. This material consisted of peripheral blood, taken before any cancer treatment. The receptors were sampled from a male donor at least 60 years old with stage III squamous cell lung carcinoma.

V gene TRBV5-1 combines with J gene TRBJ1-6, with TRBD1 as a possible D gene (5 bases). This CDR3 comprises 15 residues. Trimming took 2 bases from V and 7 from J, leaving 13 bases between them. Germline CDR1 is SGHRS and CDR2 is YFSETQ. The DNA for the CDR3 is TGCGCCAGCAGCTTAGACCCATCAGGGAATTCACCCCTCCACTTT. Its protein is CASSLDPSGNSPLHF.

The chain employs TRBV27 and TRBJ1-2, with 10 bases lining up with TRBD1. Germline CDR1 and CDR2: MNHEY and SMNVEV (reference sequence). V shed 4 bases, J shed 0 bases, and the junction held 5 bases outside the gene matches. The CDR3 sequence is 16 residues long. The DNA of the CDR3 is TGTGCCAGCAGTTCAGGGACAGGGGCCCCTAACTATGGCTACACCTTC. It translates to CASSSGTGAPNYGYTF.

The chain employs TRBV7-2 and TRBJ1-6; 8 nucleotides match TRBD1. CDR1 is SGHTA and CDR2 is FQGNSA in the germline V gene. V was pared by 0 bases and J by 10 bases, with 5 bases of the junction left unmatched. The CDR3 spans 15 residues. Written as DNA, the CDR3 is TGTGCCAGCAGCTTAGCGGCAGGGGGCGGCTCACCCCTCCACTTT. Its protein product is CASSLAAGGGSPLHF.

The chain employs TRBV19 and TRBJ2-2; D gene unclear. The CDR3 runs to 15 residues. CDR1 is LNHDA and CDR2 is SQIVND in the germline V gene (reference sequence). Trimming cost V 3 bases and J 4 bases, with 12 bases left between them. CDR3 sequence (DNA): TGTGCCAGTAGTATGTATGCACAGACCACCGGGGAGCTGTTTTTT. This sequence encodes CASSMYAQTTGELFF.

The gene calls are TRBV11-2 and TRBJ2-4, with 9 bases fitting TRBD1. The V gene's germline CDR1 is SGHAT and CDR2 FQNNGV. V was pared by 3 bases and J by 0 bases, with 3 bases of the junction left unmatched. The CDR3 loop spans 16 amino acids. This chain's CDR3 is CASSLGQGLAKNIQYF. CDR3 nucleotides: TGTGCCAGCAGCTTGGGACAGGGCCTAGCCAAAAACATTCAGTACTTC.

This clone was seen a handful of times. The V and J genes are TRBV6-1 and TRBJ1-6; the D gene is possibly TRBD1 (6 bases). Looked up from germline, CDR1 is MNHNS and CDR2 is SASEGT. Trimming removed 1 base from V and 6 bases from J, with 19 bases in between. This CDR3 has 18 residues. As DNA, the CDR3 is TGTGCCAGCAGTGAAGTCGGGCCCCGGGAGGGGGGTAATTCACCCCTCCACTTT. Its protein is CASSEVGPREGGNSPLHF.

The J gene is TRBJ1-5, the V gene TRBV5-1; D gene ambiguous. The CDR3 consists of 13 residues. CDR1 SGHRS and CDR2 YFSETQ come from the germline V gene. V was pared by 0 bases and J by 2 bases, with 3 bases between. The CDR3 protein is CASSLDGNQPQHF. The CDR3, as DNA: TGCGCCAGCAGCTTGGATGGCAATCAGCCCCAGCATTTT.

The genes are TRBV2 and TRBJ2-5; TRBD2 matches 9 bases. V lost 10 bases to trimming and J lost 2 bases; unmatched junction nucleotides: 8. The CDR3 covers 14 residues. Germline loops: CDR1 SNHLY, CDR2 FYNNEI. This CDR3 reads CANTATSGQETQYF. The CDR3 region has the DNA TGTGCCAACACGGCCACTAGCGGGCAAGAGACCCAGTACTTC.

CDR3 loop: CAITGDVGGDEQYF. The CDR3 DNA reads TGTGCCATCACTGGGGACGTGGGGGGCGACGAGCAGTACTTC. The J gene is TRBJ2-7, the V gene TRBV10-3; tentatively, D is TRBD1 or TRBD2 (6 bases each). There are 14 residues in the CDR3. V shed 7 bases and J shed 5 bases, with 18 bases lying between them. CDR1 is ENHRY, CDR2 SYGVKD, per germline.

The genes are TRBV28 and TRBJ2-6; D not certain. The CDR3 extends over 16 amino acids. Between the trimmed V and J ends, which lost 5 bases and 0 bases, there was a span of 11 bases. Looked up from germline, CDR1 is MDHEN and CDR2 is SYDVKM. DNA of the CDR3: TGTGCCAGCAGTCTCTACAGAGACTCTGGGGCCAACGTCCTGACTTTC. As protein: CASSLYRDSGANVLTF.

The chain recombines TRBV9 with TRBJ2-5; 8 bases align to TRBD1. V gave up 2 bases and J gave up 5 bases; unmatched junction bases: 8. This CDR3 contains 15 residues. Germline CDR1 and CDR2: SGDLS and YYNGEE. For the CDR3, the DNA is TGTGCCAGCAGCGTCTCGACAGGGGAAGGGGAGACCCAGTACTTC. Protein: CASSVSTGEGETQYF.

This sequence joins TRBV5-1 and TRBJ2-1; TRBD2 agrees at 8 bases. CDR3 size: 15 residues. J lost 4 bases, V lost 0 bases, and 3 bases had no gene match. Germline V lookup: CDR1 SGHRS, CDR2 YFSETQ. CDR3 protein: CASSLGTSQYNEQFF. The CDR3 nucleotides are TGCGCCAGCAGCTTGGGGACTAGCCAATACAATGAGCAGTTCTTC. Full variable domain (remainder filled in from reference TRBV5-1 and TRBJ2-1): KAGVTQTPRYLIKTRGQQVTLSCSPISGHRSVSWYQQTPGQGLQFLFEYFSETQRNKGNFPGRFSGRQFSNSRSEMNVSTLELGDSALYLCASSLGTSQYNEQFFGPGTRLTVL.

This clone was recorded only once. The rearrangement joins TRBV11-3 to TRBJ2-1; D may be TRBD2 (6 bases). The CDR3 extends over 15 amino acids. Looked up from germline, CDR1 is SGHNT and CDR2 is YENEEA. Trimming removed 1 base from V and 2 bases from J, with 9 bases in between. The CDR3, as DNA: TGTGCCAGCAGCTTAGGCGGGGCTACCTACAATGAGCAGTTCTTC. It translates to CASSLGGATYNEQFF.

The J gene is TRBJ2-1, the V gene TRBV9; D is ambiguous. The germline V and J ends were trimmed by 3 bases and 2 bases, with 15 bases remaining between them. CDR3 length: 16 residues. Germline assignment: CDR1 SGDLS and CDR2 YYNGEE. CDR3 protein: CASSAITHGPYNEQFF. In DNA form, the CDR3 reads TGTGCCAGCAGCGCGATTACTCATGGACCCTACAATGAGCAGTTCTTC.

There are a few counts of this clone. Other DNA sequences in the same sample also yield this CDR3. The J gene is TRBJ2-7, the V gene TRBV5-4; no clear D gene. Germline CDR1 is SGHNT and CDR2 is YYREEE (reference sequence). V dropped 0 bases and J dropped 7 bases, with 11 bases sitting between them. CDR3 size: 13 residues. CDR3 loop: CASSLEGLGEQYF. The CDR3 DNA reads as TGTGCCAGCAGCTTGGAAGGCCTTGGGGAGCAGTACTTC.

CDR3 nucleotides: TGTGCCAGCAGCCCATTGACAGGGAATCAGCCCCAGCATTTT. Translation gives CASSPLTGNQPQHF. The gene calls are TRBV7-2 and TRBJ1-5; 7 nucleotides agree with TRBD1. CDR3 length equals 14 residues. The germline V gene has CDR1 SGHTA and CDR2 FQGNSA. V trimming: 5 bases; J trimming: 4 bases; junction bases outside the gene matches: 5.